This T cell receptor (beta chain) was obtained from a study of blood T cells in healthy people across ages. There are 13 residues in the CDR3. Trimming took 0 bases from V and 4 from J; bases not matched to a gene: 2. CDR1 is SQVTM, CDR2 ANQGSEA, per germline. The table lists this clonotype with a few counts. The antigen is not known. Sample-barcoded 5' priming and a J-beta primer mix drove a second PCR of about 7 to 12 cycles. TCRdb analysed the 5' RACE reads with MiXCR anew, one entry per CDR3 protein. The data hold about 290,000 distinct CDR3 sequences, with roughly 26% observed a single time. Study-level findings and limits: Comparison with aged donors showed that long-lived donors had more naive CD4+ cells and higher diversity. Among T cells, TCR beta diversity per million cells dropped roughly linearly as age rose.

Source material: blood. This chain uses TRBV29-1 with TRBJ2-5; the match to TRBD1 covers 7 bases. The TCR originated in a woman in her 70s in good health. The CDR3 region is CSVEDNRGETQYF. In nucleotides, the CDR3 is TGCAGCGTTGAAGACAACAGGGGAGAGACCCAGTACTTC.